The entry that follows covers one T cell receptor (beta chain) sequence. The antigen remains undetermined. The authors ran a second PCR of about 6 to 11 cycles using a sample-barcoded 5' primer and a J-beta primer mix. TCRdb re-analysed the 5' RACE reads in MiXCR, keeping a single row per CDR3 protein. Among over 1,500,000 distinct CDR3 sequences listed, around half were seen once. This sample was included in a study of blood T cells in healthy people across ages. Whole-study results and caveats: CMV status of donors was not determined, possibly confounding expanded clonotype changes. PBMCs went unsorted, and a conclusive naive versus antigen-experienced comparison was therefore prevented. In older individuals, TCR beta diversity per million T cells was lower, falling roughly linearly with age.

Per germline, CDR1 DFQATT and CDR2 SNEGSKA (reference sequence). The CDR3 totals 12 residues. The V end was cut by 5 bases, the J end by 8 bases, with 13 bases between. No fewer than 5 micrograms of total RNA were isolated from every sample. The origin of this receptor is a woman in her thirties or forties in good health. Sequenced sample: blood. The V and J genes are TRBV20-1 and TRBJ2-1; no reliable D call. The chain's CDR3 is CSAPLQAYEQFF. The CDR3 DNA reads as TGCAGTGCTCCGCTCCAGGCGTATGAGCAGTTCTTC.